This is a list of T cell receptor beta chains from one sample in a study of blood T cell repertoires in COVID-19. Produced via immunoSEQ multiplex PCR; TCRdb's table is partial and in-frame only. The table includes 200,000 to 250,000 clones, around 87% detected once. Material: peripheral blood. The source is a man in his fifties or sixties with acute or convalescent COVID-19. Both conserved end residues are part of each CDR3. The D gene is left open where the match is weak. Size tells how often a clone was seen (once, few, many) or the class of an expanded clone, and some rows leave it out.

J gene	V gene	D gene	CDR3 length	clone size	CDR3 protein	CDR3 DNA
TRBJ2-5	TRBV2	TRBD1	15	few	CASSLDRGLQETQYF	TGTGCCAGCAGTCTGGACAGGGGGCTCCAAGAGACCCAGTACTTC
TRBJ1-2	TRBV7-9	-	12	-	CASSRGNYGYTF	TGTGCCAGCAGCCGGGGTAACTATGGCTACACCTTC
TRBJ2-5	TRBV6-2/TRBV6-3	TRBD1	15	once	CASTPYRDSEETQYF	TGTGCCAGCACCCCATACCGGGACAGCGAAGAGACCCAGTACTTC
TRBJ1-5	TRBV2	-	14	-	CASSVRRDNQPQHF	TGTGCCAGCAGTGTGCGCAGGGACAATCAGCCCCAGCATTTT
TRBJ2-7	TRBV14	TRBD1	15	-	CASSQDLGQGYEQYF	TGTGCCAGCAGCCAAGATCTAGGACAGGGGTACGAGCAGTACTTC
TRBJ1-6	TRBV5-4	-	16	-	CASSLEARTSNSPLHF	TGTGCCAGCAGCTTGGAGGCACGGACTTCTAATTCACCCCTCCACTTT
TRBJ2-2	TRBV18	-	15	-	CASSPDLMGTGELFF	TGTGCCAGTTCACCGGACTTAATGGGAACCGGGGAGCTGTTTTTT
TRBJ2-7	TRBV10-3	TRBD1	18	once	CAISESTPGQGTVYEQYF	TGTGCCATCAGTGAGTCCACCCCGGGACAGGGGACAGTCTACGAGCAGTACTTC
TRBJ2-1	TRBV24-1	-	12	once	CATAGVNNEQFF	TGTGCCACGGCCGGGGTGAACAATGAGCAGTTCTTC
TRBJ1-4	TRBV18	-	14	-	CASSPRQGNEKLFF	TGTGCCAGCTCACCGAGGCAGGGTAATGAAAAACTGTTTTTT
TRBJ2-5	TRBV5-1	-	14	-	CASSLVTSTETQYF	TGCGCCAGCAGCTTGGTGACTTCTACAGAGACCCAGTACTTC
TRBJ1-3	TRBV7-2	-	14	-	CASSLDRAGNTIYF	TGTGCCAGCAGCTTAGACAGGGCTGGAAACACCATATATTTT
TRBJ2-7	TRBV7-2	-	14	-	CASSLGGRPYEQYF	TGTGCCAGCAGCCTCGGGGGACGGCCCTACGAGCAGTACTTC
TRBJ1-2	TRBV19	-	15	-	CASSTPERGLYGYTF	TGTGCCAGTAGTACACCCGAAAGGGGACTCTATGGCTACACCTTC
TRBJ1-4	TRBV14	TRBD1	14	-	CASRRTGTNEKLFF	TGTGCCAGCAGACGGACAGGAACTAATGAAAAACTGTTTTTT
TRBJ1-2	TRBV7-6	TRBD1	15	-	CASSSGTAAYYGYTF	TGTGCCAGCAGCTCCGGGACAGCGGCGTATTATGGCTACACCTTC
TRBJ2-3	TRBV20-1	-	14	-	CSASSGSGTDTQYF	TGCAGTGCTAGTTCGGGGAGTGGCACGGATACGCAGTATTTT
TRBJ1-2	TRBV27	-	17	-	CASSLLAGGTSNYGYTF	TGTGCCAGCAGTTTACTTGCGGGGGGCACCTCTAACTATGGCTACACCTTC
TRBJ2-3	TRBV18	TRBD1	14	-	CASSPGTGQDTQYF	TGTGCCAGCTCACCAGGGACAGGGCAAGATACGCAGTATTTT
TRBJ2-5	TRBV11-1	-	14	-	CASSVAGAQETQYF	TGTGCCAGCTCCGTGGCGGGGGCCCAAGAGACCCAGTACTTC
TRBJ1-2	TRBV2	-	12	few	CASPQGSYGYTF	TGTGCCAGCCCTCAGGGAAGCTATGGCTACACCTTC
TRBJ2-6	TRBV19	-	15	-	CASSTHSSGANVLTF	TGTGCCAGTAGTACACACAGCTCTGGGGCCAACGTCCTGACTTTC
TRBJ2-5	TRBV7-3	TRBD1	16	once	CASSLTGRGLRETQYF	TGTGCCAGCAGCTTAACGGGCAGGGGGCTTCGGGAGACCCAGTACTTC
TRBJ1-5	TRBV7-3	TRBD1	15	-	CASSHPGTGNQPQHF	TGTGCCAGCAGCCACCCCGGGACAGGCAATCAGCCCCAGCATTTT
TRBJ1-5	TRBV11-3	-	19	few	CASSSGSGTLRYSNQPQHF	TGTGCCAGCAGCTCCGGATCCGGCACGCTGCGGTATAGCAATCAGCCCCAGCATTTT
TRBJ1-2	TRBV28	TRBD1	13	-	CASSLDRVYGYTF	TGTGCCAGCAGCCTGGACAGGGTATATGGCTACACCTTC
TRBJ2-5	TRBV6-4	TRBD1	13	-	CASSDRDRGTQYF	TGTGCCAGCAGTGACCGGGACAGGGGGACCCAGTACTTC
TRBJ2-2	TRBV6-5	-	14	few	CASSYGGRTGELFF	TGTGCCAGCAGTTACGGTGGGAGGACCGGGGAGCTGTTTTTT
TRBJ2-5	TRBV24-1	TRBD2	16	-	CATSEPSAGGQETQYF	TGTGCCACCAGTGAGCCCTCGGCGGGGGGCCAAGAGACCCAGTACTTC
TRBJ2-4	TRBV19	TRBD1	13	-	CASSIGQGPAQYF	TGTGCCAGTAGTATCGGACAGGGTCCAGCACAGTACTTC
TRBJ2-3	TRBV7-2	-	18	-	CASSRSYRAGPSTDTQYF	TGTGCCAGCAGCCGCTCGTATCGGGCAGGGCCTAGCACAGATACGCAGTATTTT
TRBJ2-1	TRBV5-1	TRBD2	16	-	CASSPGGGSNYNEQFF	TGCGCCAGCAGCCCGGGGGGGGGCTCAAACTACAATGAGCAGTTCTTC
TRBJ1-6	TRBV5-8	TRBD1	16	-	CASSRGTGGSNSPLHF	TGTGCCAGCAGCAGAGGGACAGGCGGGAGTAATTCACCCCTCCACTTT
TRBJ2-6	TRBV19	TRBD1	15	-	CASRAGGSGANVLTF	TGTGCCAGTAGGGCAGGGGGTTCTGGGGCCAACGTCCTGACTTTC
TRBJ1-2	TRBV4-3	TRBD1	15	few	CASSQTTGDNYGYTF	TGCGCCAGCAGCCAAACGACAGGGGATAACTATGGCTACACCTTC
TRBJ1-2	TRBV11-2	-	19	-	CASSLGLVTAEPSNYGYTF	TGTGCCAGCAGCTTAGGATTGGTCACAGCCGAACCCTCTAACTATGGCTACACCTTC
TRBJ1-6	TRBV12-3/TRBV12-4	-	13	-	CASSFGRGSPLHF	TGTGCCAGCAGTTTCGGCAGAGGGTCACCCCTCCACTTT
TRBJ1-1	TRBV27	-	15	-	CASERGTGKGTEAFF	TGTGCCAGCGAGAGGGGTACAGGGAAGGGCACTGAAGCTTTCTTT
TRBJ1-1	TRBV18	-	12	once	CASSRVNTEAFF	TGTGCCAGCTCACGCGTCAACACTGAAGCTTTCTTT
TRBJ1-2	TRBV6-5	TRBD1	15	-	CASSTNRQGAVGYTF	TGTGCCAGCAGTACTAACCGACAGGGGGCGGTTGGCTACACCTTC
TRBJ2-7	TRBV28	-	11	-	CASRGGYEQYF	TGTGCCAGCAGGGGCGGGTACGAGCAGTACTTC
TRBJ2-3	TRBV6-1	TRBD1	13	-	CASSEQQGDTQYF	TGTGCCAGCAGTGAGCAACAGGGGGATACGCAGTATTTT
TRBJ2-1	TRBV19	-	15	-	CASTLGAPSYNEQFF	TGTGCCAGTACCTTAGGAGCACCCTCCTACAATGAGCAGTTCTTC
TRBJ1-3	TRBV11-1	TRBD1	13	-	CASSSDRRNTIYF	TGTGCCAGCAGTTCGGACAGGAGAAACACCATATATTTT
TRBJ2-5	TRBV19	TRBD1	15	once	CASSFWTGGAETQYF	TGTGCCAGTAGTTTTTGGACAGGGGGAGCGGAGACCCAGTACTTC
TRBJ1-1	TRBV3-1/TRBV3-2	-	14	-	CASSSRDTNTEAFF	TGTGCCAGCAGCTCCCGGGACACGAACACTGAAGCTTTCTTT
TRBJ2-1	TRBV5-1	TRBD2	15	-	CASSPASGLYNEQFF	TGCGCCAGCAGCCCGGCTAGCGGCTTATACAATGAGCAGTTCTTC
TRBJ1-3	TRBV3-1/TRBV3-2	-	12	-	CASSQRENTIYF	TGTGCCAGCAGCCAAAGAGAAAACACCATATATTTT
TRBJ1-4	TRBV5-6	TRBD1	14	-	CASSSTGTGQKLFF	TGTGCCAGCAGCTCTACCGGGACAGGGCAAAAACTGTTTTTT